The present entry profiles one TCR beta chain with its context. Its matching antigen is unknown. Germline values: CDR1 SQVTM, CDR2 ANQGSEA. V shed 6 bases, J shed 5 bases, and the junction held 8 bases outside the gene matches. This CDR3 region has 13 residues. This sample stems from a study of blood T cells in healthy people across ages. Study-wide results and caveats: Donor CMV infection status was unknown, possibly confounding age-related changes in expanded clonotypes. The authors considered diversity estimates from one million T cells to be underestimates. Long-lived donors carried more naive CD4+ cells and greater diversity than aged donors. In older individuals, TCR beta diversity per million T cells was lower, falling roughly linearly with age.

PCR was performed a second time for 7 to 11 cycles using a sample-barcoded 5' primer and a J-beta primer mix. TCRdb reprocessed the 5' RACE reads with MiXCR, giving one entry per CDR3 protein. The sample lists some 1.8 million distinct CDR3 sequences, roughly two fifths occurring once. The sequenced sample was blood. The chain carries TRBV29-1 and TRBJ2-7; 9 nucleotides agree with TRBD1. The clonotype originates from a human donor in good health. Here the CDR3 reads CSVPGTGRDEQYF. In nucleotides, the CDR3 is TGCAGCGTCCCAGGGACAGGGAGGGACGAGCAGTACTTC.